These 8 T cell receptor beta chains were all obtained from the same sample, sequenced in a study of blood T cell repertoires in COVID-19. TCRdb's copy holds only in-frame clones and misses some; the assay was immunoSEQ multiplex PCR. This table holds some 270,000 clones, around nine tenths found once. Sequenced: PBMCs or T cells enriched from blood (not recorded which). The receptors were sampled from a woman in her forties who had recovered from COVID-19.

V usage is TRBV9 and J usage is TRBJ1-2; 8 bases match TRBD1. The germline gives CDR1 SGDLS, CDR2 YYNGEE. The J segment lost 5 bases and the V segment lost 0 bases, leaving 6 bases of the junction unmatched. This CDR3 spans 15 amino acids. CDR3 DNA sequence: TGTGCCAGCAGCGTAGGGACAGGGAAGATTTATGGCTACACCTTC. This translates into CASSVGTGKIYGYTF. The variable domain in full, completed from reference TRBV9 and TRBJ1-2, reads DSGVTQTPKHLITATGQRVTLRCSPRSGDLSVYWYQQSLDQGLQFLIQYYNGEERAKGNILERFSAQQFPDLHSELNLSSLELGDSALYFCASSVGTGKIYGYTFGSGTRLTVV.

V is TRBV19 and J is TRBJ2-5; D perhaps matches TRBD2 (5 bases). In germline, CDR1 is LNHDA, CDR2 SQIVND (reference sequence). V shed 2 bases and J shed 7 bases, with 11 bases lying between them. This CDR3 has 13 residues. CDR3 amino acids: CASSISGFGTQYF. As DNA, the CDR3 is TGTGCCAGTAGTATATCGGGGTTTGGGACCCAGTACTTC.

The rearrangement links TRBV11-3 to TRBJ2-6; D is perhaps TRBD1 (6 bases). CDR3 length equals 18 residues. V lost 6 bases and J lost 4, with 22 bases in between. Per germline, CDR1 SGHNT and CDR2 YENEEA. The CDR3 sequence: CASSHQQGSSAGANVLTF. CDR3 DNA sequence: TGTGCCAGCAGTCACCAACAGGGTTCTAGTGCCGGGGCCAACGTCCTGACTTTC.

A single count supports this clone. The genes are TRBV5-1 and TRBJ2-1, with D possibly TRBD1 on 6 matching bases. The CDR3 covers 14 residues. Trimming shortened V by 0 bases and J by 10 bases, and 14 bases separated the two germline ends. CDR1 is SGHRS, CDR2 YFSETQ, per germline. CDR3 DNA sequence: TGCGCCAGCAGCTTGGTCCCAGGGGATAGCGAGCAGTTCTTC. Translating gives CASSLVPGDSEQFF.

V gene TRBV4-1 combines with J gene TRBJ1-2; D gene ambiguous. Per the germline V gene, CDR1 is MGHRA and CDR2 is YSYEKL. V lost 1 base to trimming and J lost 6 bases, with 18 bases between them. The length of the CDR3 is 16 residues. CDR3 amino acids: CASSQVAGDRWDGYTF. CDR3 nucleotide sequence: TGCGCCAGCAGCCAAGTGGCGGGCGATCGATGGGATGGCTACACCTTC.

CDR3 amino acids: CAWSPGIGGTEAFF. CDR3 bases: TGTGCCTGGTCTCCCGGGATCGGGGGTACTGAAGCTTTCTTT. The genes are TRBV30 and TRBJ1-1; D might be TRBD1 (5 bases). V was shortened by 5 bases and J by 5 bases, with 18 bases between the two germline ends. This CDR3 comprises 14 residues. The germline gives CDR1 GTSNPN, CDR2 SVGIG (reference sequence). Full variable domain (remainder filled in from reference TRBV30 and TRBJ1-1): SQTIHQWPATLVQPVGSPLSLECTVEGTSNPNLYWYRQAAGRGLQLLFYSVGIGQISSEVPQNLSASRPQDRQFILSSKKLLLSDSGFYLCAWSPGIGGTEAFFGQGTRLTVV.

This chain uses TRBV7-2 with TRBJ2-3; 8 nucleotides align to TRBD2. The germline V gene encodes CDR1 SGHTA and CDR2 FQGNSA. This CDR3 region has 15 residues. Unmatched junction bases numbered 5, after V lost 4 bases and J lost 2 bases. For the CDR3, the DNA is TGTGCCAGCAGCTACGGACTAGCATACACAGATACGCAGTATTTT. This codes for CASSYGLAYTDTQYF.

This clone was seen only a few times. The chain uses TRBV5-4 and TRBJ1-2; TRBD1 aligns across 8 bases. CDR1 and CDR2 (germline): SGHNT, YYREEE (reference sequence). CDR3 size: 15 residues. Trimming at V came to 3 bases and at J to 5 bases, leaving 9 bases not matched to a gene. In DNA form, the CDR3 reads TGTGCCAGCAGCTCCGGACAGGGCCCAAGATATGGCTACACCTTC. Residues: CASSSGQGPRYGYTF.